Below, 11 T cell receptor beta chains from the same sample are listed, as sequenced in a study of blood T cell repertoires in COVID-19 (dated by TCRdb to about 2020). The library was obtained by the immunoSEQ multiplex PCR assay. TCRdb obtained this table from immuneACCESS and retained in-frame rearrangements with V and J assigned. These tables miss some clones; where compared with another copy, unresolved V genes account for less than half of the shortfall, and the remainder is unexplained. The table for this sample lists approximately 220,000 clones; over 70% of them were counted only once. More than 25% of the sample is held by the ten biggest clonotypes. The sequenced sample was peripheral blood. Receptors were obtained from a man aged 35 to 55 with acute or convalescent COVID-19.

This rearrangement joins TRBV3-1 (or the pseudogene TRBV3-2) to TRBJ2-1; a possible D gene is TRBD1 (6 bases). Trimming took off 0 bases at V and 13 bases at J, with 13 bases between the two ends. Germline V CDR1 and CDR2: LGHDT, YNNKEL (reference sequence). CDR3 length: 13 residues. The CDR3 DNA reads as TGTGCCAGCAGCCAAGAGACCGGGACAAAACAGTTCTTC. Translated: CASSQETGTKQFF.

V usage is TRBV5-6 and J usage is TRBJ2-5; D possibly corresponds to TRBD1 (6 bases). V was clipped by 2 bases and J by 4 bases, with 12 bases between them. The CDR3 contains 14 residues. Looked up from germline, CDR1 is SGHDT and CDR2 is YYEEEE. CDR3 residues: CASSFSGAVETQYF. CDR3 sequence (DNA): TGTGCCAGCAGCTTCTCAGGGGCCGTAGAGACCCAGTACTTC.

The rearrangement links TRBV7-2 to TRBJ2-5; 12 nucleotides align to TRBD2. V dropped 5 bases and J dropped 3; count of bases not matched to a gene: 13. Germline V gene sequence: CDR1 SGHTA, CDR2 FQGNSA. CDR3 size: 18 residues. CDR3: CASSRNRLAGANEETQYF. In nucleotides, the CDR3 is TGTGCCAGCAGCCGGAATCGACTAGCGGGGGCAAATGAAGAGACCCAGTACTTC.

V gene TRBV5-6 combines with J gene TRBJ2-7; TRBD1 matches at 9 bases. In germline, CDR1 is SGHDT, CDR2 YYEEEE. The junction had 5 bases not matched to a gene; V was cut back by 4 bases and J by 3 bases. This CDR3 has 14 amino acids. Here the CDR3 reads CASSPGDRDYEQYF. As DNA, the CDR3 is TGTGCCAGCAGCCCCGGGGACAGGGACTACGAGCAGTACTTC. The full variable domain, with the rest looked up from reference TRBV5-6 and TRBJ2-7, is DAGVTQSPTHLIKTRGQQVTLRCSPKSGHDTVSWYQQALGQGPQFIFQYYEEEERQRGNFPDRFSGHQFPNYSSELNVNALLLGDSALYLCASSPGDRDYEQYFGPGTRLTVT.

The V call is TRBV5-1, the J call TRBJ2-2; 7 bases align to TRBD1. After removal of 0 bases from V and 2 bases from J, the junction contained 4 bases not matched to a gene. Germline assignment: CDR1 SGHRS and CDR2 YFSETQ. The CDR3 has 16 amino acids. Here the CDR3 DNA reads TGCGCCAGCAGCTTGGCCCAGGGGGTAAACACCGGGGAGCTGTTTTTT. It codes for CASSLAQGVNTGELFF.

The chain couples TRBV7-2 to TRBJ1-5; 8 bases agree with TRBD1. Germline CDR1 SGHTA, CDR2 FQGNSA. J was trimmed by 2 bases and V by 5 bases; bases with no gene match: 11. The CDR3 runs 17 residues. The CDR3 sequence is CASSRWTGIPGNQPQHF. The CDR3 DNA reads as TGTGCCAGCAGCCGGTGGACAGGGATTCCGGGCAATCAGCCCCAGCATTTT.

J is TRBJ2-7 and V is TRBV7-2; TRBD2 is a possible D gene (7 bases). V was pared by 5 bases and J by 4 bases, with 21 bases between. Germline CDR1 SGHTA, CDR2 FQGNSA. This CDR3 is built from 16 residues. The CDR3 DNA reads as TGTGCCAGCAGCCCATCCGGGGGGCAGGGGTCATACGAGCAGTACTTC. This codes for CASSPSGGQGSYEQYF. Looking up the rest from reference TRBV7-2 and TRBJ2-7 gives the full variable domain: GAGVSQSPSNKVTEKGKDVELRCDPISGHTALYWYRQSLGQGLEFLIYFQGNSAPDKSGLPSDRFSAERTGGSVSTLTIQRTQQEDSAVYLCASSPSGGQGSYEQYFGPGTRLTVT.

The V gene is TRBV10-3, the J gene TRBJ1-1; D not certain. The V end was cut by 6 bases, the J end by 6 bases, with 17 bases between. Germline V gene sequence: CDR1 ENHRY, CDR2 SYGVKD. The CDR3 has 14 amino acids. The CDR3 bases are TGTGCCATCAGGGGAGATGGAGGGAGCGCTGAAGCTTTCTTT. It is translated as CAIRGDGGSAEAFF.

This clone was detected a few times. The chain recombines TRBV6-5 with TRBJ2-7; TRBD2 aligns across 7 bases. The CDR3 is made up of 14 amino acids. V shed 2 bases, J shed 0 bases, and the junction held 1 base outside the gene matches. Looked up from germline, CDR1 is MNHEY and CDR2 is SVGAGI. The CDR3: CASSYGGGSYEQYF. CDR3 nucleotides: TGTGCCAGCAGTTACGGCGGGGGCTCCTACGAGCAGTACTTC.

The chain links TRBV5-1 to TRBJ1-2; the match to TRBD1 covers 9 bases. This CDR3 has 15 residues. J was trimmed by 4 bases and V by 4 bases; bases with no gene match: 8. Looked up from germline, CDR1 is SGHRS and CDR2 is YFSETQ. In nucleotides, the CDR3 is TGCGCCAGCAGCAGGGGACAGGGAATGAGCTATGGCTACACCTTC. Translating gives CASSRGQGMSYGYTF.

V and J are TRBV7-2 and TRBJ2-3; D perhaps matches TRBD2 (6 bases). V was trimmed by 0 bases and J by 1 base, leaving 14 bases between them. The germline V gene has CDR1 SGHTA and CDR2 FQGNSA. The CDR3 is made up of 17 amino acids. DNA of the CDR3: TGTGCCAGCAGCTTAGCCATCGTGCGGGGTGGCACAGATACGCAGTATTTT. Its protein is CASSLAIVRGGTDTQYF.